The sample holds many counts of the clone carrying this TCR beta chain. Its antigen is as yet unknown. The source of the sample is a study of neurological immune-mediated disorders. CDR3 size: 14 residues. Deletions cut 5 bases from V and 6 bases from J, with 17 bases between. Germline CDR1 SGHRS, CDR2 YFSETQ. MiXCR, applied by TCRdb to the 5' RACE reads, yields one record per CDR3 protein. The sample contains approximately 100,000 distinct CDR3 sequences, around 3.5% of which appear only once. Overall study findings and caveats: HTLV-1-associated myelopathy displayed the greatest TCR clonal expansion, and multiple sclerosis exhibited the smallest, lower than that of healthy controls. When repertoires were grouped phylogenetically, those of 18 of 34 multiple sclerosis patients fell into one related-CDR3 cluster, a possible signature. As far as clinical or MRI features were concerned, none was associated with the multiple sclerosis repertoire cluster.

The TCR comes from a woman between 50 and 59 years old with multiple sclerosis. V is TRBV5-1 and J is TRBJ1-2; maybe TRBD1 (5 bases). The sample consisted of PBMCs. The DNA for the CDR3 is TGCGCCAGCAGACGGGACGCCTCTACGGATGGCTACACCTTC. Translated: CASRRDASTDGYTF.